One and the same sample provided the 3 T cell receptor beta chains below, sequenced in a study of blood T cell repertoires in COVID-19. Generated by immunoSEQ multiplex PCR, the TCRdb table keeps only in-frame clones and is missing some. Of more than 150,000 clones in the sample, approximately 86% were seen once. The sample comprised peripheral blood. The receptors originated from a man in his sixties or seventies with active or convalescent COVID-19.

The chain carries TRBV28 and TRBJ2-2; no reliable D call. Germline values: CDR1 MDHEN, CDR2 SYDVKM. This CDR3 comprises 12 residues. V was cut by 4 bases and J by 4 bases, with 4 bases left in between. Here the CDR3 reads CASSYGTGELFF. CDR3 DNA: TGTGCCAGCAGTTACGGCACCGGGGAGCTGTTTTTT.

This clone came up a few times. This chain links TRBV25-1 with TRBJ1-1; TRBD1 matches 7 bases. The CDR3 covers 15 residues. Trimming removed 5 bases from V and 5 bases from J; junction bases left unmatched: 11. Germline V CDR1 and CDR2: MGHDK, SYGVNS. The CDR3 loop reads CASSPSDRIKTEAFF. In DNA form, the CDR3 reads TGTGCCAGCAGTCCCTCGGACAGGATAAAAACTGAAGCTTTCTTT. Based on the CDR3 plus reference TRBV25-1 and TRBJ1-1, the full variable domain is EADIYQTPRYLVIGTGKKITLECSQTMGHDKMYWYQQDPGMELHLIHYSYGVNSTEKGDLSSESTVSRIRTEHFPLTLESARPSHTSQYLCASSPSDRIKTEAFFGQGTRLTVV.

The rearrangement joins TRBV9 to TRBJ2-5; 10 bases agree with TRBD2. Germline trimming cut 0 bases from V and 4 bases from J; bases unmatched to any gene: 6. Germline-derived CDR1 and CDR2 are SGDLS and YYNGEE. The CDR3 totals 16 residues. As DNA, the CDR3 is TGTGCCAGCAGCGTAGATCCTAGCGGGGGTGGAGAGACCCAGTACTTC. Translated: CASSVDPSGGGETQYF.